This section outlines one T cell receptor (beta chain) sequence together with its context. This CDR3 spans 15 amino acids. Per germline, CDR1 SGHRS and CDR2 YFSETQ. V was pared by 4 bases and J by 2 bases, with 14 bases between. Here immunoSEQ multiplex PCR was the method, and the copy in TCRdb shows in-frame clones only, minus some. This sample has 54,000 or so clones, with about four fifths found just once. The data stem from a study of T cells in tumors after PD-1 blockade. Study at large: Each patient got pembrolizumab 200 mg every 3 weeks or cemiplimab 350 mg every 2 weeks.

Sequencing used PBMCs, obtained before anti-PD-1 treatment. This sequence originates from a human donor with basal cell carcinoma. The chain uses TRBV5-1 and TRBJ2-3; D is perhaps TRBD1 (6 bases). The chain's CDR3 is CASSSSPGATDTQYF. The CDR3 DNA is TGCGCCAGCAGCAGTAGCCCAGGGGCCACAGATACGCAGTATTTT. Combining the CDR3 with reference TRBV5-1 and TRBJ2-3 gives the whole variable domain KAGVTQTPRYLIKTRGQQVTLSCSPISGHRSVSWYQQTPGQGLQFLFEYFSETQRNKGNFPGRFSGRQFSNSRSEMNVSTLELGDSALYLCASSSSPGATDTQYFGPGTRLTVL.